Below are 20 T cell receptor beta chains sequenced from a single sample in a study of lymphopenia after photon versus proton radiotherapy. The data were produced by immunoSEQ multiplex PCR, yet TCRdb's version contains in-frame clones alone and is incomplete. The data contain fewer than 70,000 clones, about 90% of them singletons. The material was peripheral blood, obtained from a patient treated with proton-based radiotherapy. These receptors came from a man older than 75 with esophageal cancer.

V and J are TRBV5-1 and TRBJ2-7, with 7 bases that match TRBD2. This CDR3 spans 15 amino acids. V lost 4 bases to trimming and J lost 5 bases; unmatched junction nucleotides: 12. Germline values: CDR1 SGHRS, CDR2 YFSETQ. The CDR3 DNA reads as TGCGCCAGCAGCCTTTCTGGGGGAGGGCCTCACGAGCAGTACTTC. Its protein is CASSLSGGGPHEQYF.

The J gene is TRBJ1-2, the V gene TRBV18; 10 bases agree with TRBD1. Germline V CDR1 and CDR2: KGHSH, LQKENI. The V segment lost 4 bases and the J segment 8 bases; nucleotides outside the gene matches: 13. This CDR3 region has 16 residues. CDR3 DNA: TGTGCCAGCTCACTGGACAGGGGGGGTATCGGAGAAGGCTACACCTTC. Its translation is CASSLDRGGIGEGYTF. Combining the CDR3 with reference TRBV18 and TRBJ1-2 gives the whole variable domain NAGVMQNPRHLVRRRGQEARLRCSPMKGHSHVYWYRQLPEEGLKFMVYLQKENIIDESGMPKERFSAEFPKEGPSILRIQQVVRGDSAAYFCASSLDRGGIGEGYTFGSGTRLTVV.

V and J are TRBV30 and TRBJ1-1; unclear D gene. This CDR3 is built from 12 residues. V was trimmed by 4 bases and J by 0 bases, leaving 6 bases between them. Germline assignment: CDR1 GTSNPN and CDR2 SVGIG (reference sequence). CDR3 nucleotide sequence: TGTGCCTGGACCCCCCTGAACACTGAAGCTTTCTTT. It yields the protein CAWTPLNTEAFF.

V usage is TRBV18 and J usage is TRBJ2-1; 13 bases are a match to TRBD2. From germline, CDR1 is KGHSH and CDR2 LQKENI. V lost 4 bases to trimming and J lost 8 bases; unmatched junction nucleotides: 5. The CDR3 sequence is 15 residues long. The CDR3 nucleotides read TGTGCCAGCTCACTCGGACTAGCGGGGGCGGATGAGCAGTTCTTC. Translating it yields CASSLGLAGADEQFF.

The genes are TRBV27 and TRBJ1-2; 10 bases line up with TRBD1. CDR1 and CDR2 from the germline V gene are MNHEY and SMNVEV (reference sequence). There are 13 residues in the CDR3. Trimming at V came to 3 bases and at J to 7 bases, leaving 2 bases not matched to a gene. The CDR3 spells CASSLTGGFGYTF. The CDR3 DNA reads as TGTGCCAGCAGTTTGACAGGGGGCTTTGGCTACACCTTC.

CDR3 protein: CASSLPGQGIYEQYF. The CDR3 DNA follows: TGCGCCAGCAGCTTGCCGGGACAGGGCATCTACGAGCAGTACTTC. This chain uses TRBV5-1 with TRBJ2-7, with 9 nucleotides matching TRBD1. Germline CDR1 reads SGHRS; CDR2 reads YFSETQ. The CDR3 has 15 amino acids. The J segment lost 3 bases and the V segment lost 1 base, leaving 5 bases of the junction unmatched.

Notes on this clone: This same CDR3 is encoded by further DNA sequences in the sample. This chain links TRBV4-3 with TRBJ1-5, with 11 bases aligning to TRBD1. This CDR3 has 20 residues. Unmatched junction bases numbered 14, after V lost 0 bases and J lost 4 bases. The V gene's germline CDR1 is LGHNA and CDR2 YSLEER. CDR3 nucleotide sequence: TGCGCCAGCAGCCAAGATTGGACAGGGGGCTCGGGGGGGAGGAATCAGCCCCAGCATTTT. Translating gives CASSQDWTGGSGGRNQPQHF.

This chain connects TRBV11-1 to TRBJ2-1; 8 bases are a match to TRBD2. J was trimmed by 3 bases and V by 1 base; bases with no gene match: 5. CDR3 size: 16 residues. CDR1 is SGHAT, CDR2 FQDESV, per germline (reference sequence). The CDR3 protein is CASSLVGSGVYNEQFF. CDR3 coding DNA: TGTGCCAGCAGCTTAGTAGGTAGCGGGGTCTACAATGAGCAGTTCTTC.

The V gene is TRBV19, the J gene TRBJ2-2; D not resolved. Germline assignment: CDR1 LNHDA and CDR2 SQIVND (reference sequence). Trimming removed 6 bases from V and 8 bases from J, with 13 bases in between. The CDR3 spans 13 residues. The CDR3 nucleotides read TGTGCCAGTAGCCCGAGGAGACGGGGGGAGCTGTTTTTT. It specifies CASSPRRRGELFF.

The chain carries TRBV7-2 and TRBJ1-4, with D possibly TRBD1 on 5 matching bases. Trimming shortened V by 1 base and J by 7 bases, and 10 bases separated the two germline ends. Per the germline V gene, CDR1 is SGHTA and CDR2 is FQGNSA. This CDR3 has 14 residues. The CDR3 nucleotides are TGTGCCAGCAGCTTAGTGTCGGGGACTGAAAAACTGTTTTTT. This codes for CASSLVSGTEKLFF. Filled out from reference TRBV7-2 and TRBJ1-4, the complete variable domain reads GAGVSQSPSNKVTEKGKDVELRCDPISGHTALYWYRQSLGQGLEFLIYFQGNSAPDKSGLPSDRFSAERTGGSVSTLTIQRTQQEDSAVYLCASSLVSGTEKLFFGSGTQLSVL.

The chain joins TRBV7-7 to TRBJ2-3; D is unresolved. Between the trimmed V and J ends, which lost 5 bases and 7 bases, there was a span of 13 bases. Germline CDR1 reads SSHAT; CDR2 reads FNYEAQ (reference sequence). CDR3 length: 13 residues. The DNA of the CDR3 is TGTGCCAGCAGCCACGATCTAGGATATACGCAGTATTTT. Its protein is CASSHDLGYTQYF.

The gene calls are TRBV11-2 and TRBJ1-5; TRBD1 matches at 9 bases. Trimming took 1 base from V and 2 from J; bases not matched to a gene: 0. CDR1 is SGHAT, CDR2 FQNNGV, per germline. CDR3 length equals 15 residues. The CDR3 loop is CASSLGTGGNQPQHF. Here the CDR3 DNA reads TGTGCCAGCAGCTTAGGGACAGGGGGCAATCAGCCCCAGCATTTT.

This chain joins TRBV10-3 and TRBJ2-3, with TRBD2 identical over 8 bases. From germline, CDR1 is ENHRY and CDR2 SYGVKD. This CDR3 comprises 16 residues. The V gene end was trimmed by 3 bases and the J gene end by 0 bases; junction bases not matched to a gene: 5. The CDR3 protein is CAISELAATSTDTQYF. CDR3 sequence (DNA): TGTGCCATCAGTGAACTAGCGGCGACTAGCACAGATACGCAGTATTTT.

V usage is TRBV7-9 and J usage is TRBJ2-1; 9 nucleotides match TRBD1. Losses at the gene ends were 5 bases for V and 14 bases for J; bases not matched to a gene: 19. The germline V gene has CDR1 SEHNR and CDR2 FQNEAQ (reference sequence). CDR3 length: 16 amino acids. As DNA, the CDR3 is TGTGCCAGCAGCCGCCCTGGGGACAGGGTGGCTAGGGGAGAGTTCTTC. Translation gives CASSRPGDRVARGEFF.

The chain joins TRBV5-1 to TRBJ2-1, with D perhaps matching TRBD2 (7 bases). The CDR3 has 17 amino acids. Germline assignment: CDR1 SGHRS and CDR2 YFSETQ. Trimming left V 2 bases short and J 5 bases short, with 20 bases between. The CDR3 protein is CASSLVVGGGENNEQFF. In DNA form, the CDR3 reads TGCGCCAGCAGCTTAGTCGTAGGGGGAGGGGAAAACAATGAGCAGTTCTTC.

The chain joins TRBV7-9 to TRBJ1-2; D unclear. Trimming stripped 3 bases from V and 7 bases from J, with 12 bases between. Per germline, CDR1 SEHNR and CDR2 FQNEAQ (reference sequence). The CDR3 runs 13 residues. Here the CDR3 DNA reads TGTGCCAGCAGCTTCGGGTTAGGTGTTGGCTACACCTTC. Its protein is CASSFGLGVGYTF.

The chain employs TRBV27 and TRBJ2-1; no clear D gene. CDR1 is MNHEY, CDR2 SMNVEV, per germline (reference sequence). The V end was cut by 6 bases, the J end by 0 bases, with 15 bases between. CDR3 length: 16 amino acids. CDR3 protein: CASRTRRAGSYNEQFF. Here the CDR3 DNA reads TGTGCCAGCAGGACCCGAAGGGCAGGCTCCTACAATGAGCAGTTCTTC.

This clone has only one observation. The chain combines TRBV6-1 with TRBJ1-2; D not certain. The CDR3 runs to 11 residues. The V and J ends lost 5 bases and 5 bases respectively, with 6 bases between them. Germline V gene data show CDR1 as MNHNS and CDR2 as SASEGT. As DNA, the CDR3 is TGTGCCAGCAGTTTGGGTTATGGCTACACCTTC. Its translation: CASSLGYGYTF.

This chain joins TRBV29-1 and TRBJ1-3, with TRBD1 identical over 7 bases. The CDR3 is 13 amino acids. After removal of 7 bases from V and 0 bases from J, the junction contained 3 bases not matched to a gene. From germline, CDR1 is SQVTM and CDR2 ANQGSEA. This chain's CDR3 is CSAYRGSGNTIYF. The CDR3, as DNA: TGCAGCGCATACAGGGGCTCTGGAAACACCATATATTTT.

The CDR3 loop reads CASSWDPGEGELFF. DNA of the CDR3: TGTGCCAGCAGTTGGGACCCAGGGGAGGGGGAGCTGTTTTTT. This sequence joins TRBV6-6 and TRBJ2-2; the D gene is possibly TRBD1 (6 bases). Trimming cost V 4 bases and J 8 bases, with 14 bases left between them. Germline V CDR1 and CDR2: MNHNY, SVGAGI (reference sequence). The CDR3 runs to 14 residues.